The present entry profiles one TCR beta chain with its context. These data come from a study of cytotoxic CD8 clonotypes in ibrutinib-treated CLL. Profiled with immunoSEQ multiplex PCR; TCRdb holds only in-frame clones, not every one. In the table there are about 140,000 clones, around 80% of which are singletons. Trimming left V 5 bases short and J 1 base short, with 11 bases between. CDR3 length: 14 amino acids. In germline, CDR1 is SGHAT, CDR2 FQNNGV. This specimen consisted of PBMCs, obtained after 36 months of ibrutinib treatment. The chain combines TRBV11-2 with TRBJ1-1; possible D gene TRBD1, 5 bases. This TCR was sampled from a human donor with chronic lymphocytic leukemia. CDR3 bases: TGTGCCAGCAGCCCCCACCAGGGGAACACTGAAGCTTTCTTT. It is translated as CASSPHQGNTEAFF.